This T cell receptor (beta chain) is drawn from a study of cytomegalovirus exposure and HLA in healthy donors. Study as a whole: Tens of millions of unique TCRs from HLA-typed donors made up an early data release. When roughly 420 donors were genotyped, 80% to 90% of them were found to fall in the Caucasian-associated ancestry cluster.

CDR1 and CDR2 (germline): MDHEN, SYDVKM. The V end was cut by 6 bases, the J end by 4 bases, with 16 bases between. CDR3 length: 14 residues. The study, taken as a whole, reports: By a later analysis, the bulk of CMV-associated TCR beta chains appeared HLA-restricted.

With respect to this clone: Its antigen is still unknown.

In the PCR, 60 Vbeta and 13 Jbeta primers were used. TCRdb keeps only in-frame clones here, not all; method: immunoSEQ multiplex PCR. The repertoire holds about 130,000 clones, with 60% to 80% as singletons. Material for sequencing was PBMCs. The origin of this receptor is a man aged 45-65 years in good health and CMV-seronegative. This sequence joins TRBV28 and TRBJ2-7, with a weak D call TRBD2 (6 bases). CDR3 in DNA: TGTGCCAGCAGCGAAACCCCAGGGAGGTACGAGCAGTACTTC. It codes for CASSETPGRYEQYF.